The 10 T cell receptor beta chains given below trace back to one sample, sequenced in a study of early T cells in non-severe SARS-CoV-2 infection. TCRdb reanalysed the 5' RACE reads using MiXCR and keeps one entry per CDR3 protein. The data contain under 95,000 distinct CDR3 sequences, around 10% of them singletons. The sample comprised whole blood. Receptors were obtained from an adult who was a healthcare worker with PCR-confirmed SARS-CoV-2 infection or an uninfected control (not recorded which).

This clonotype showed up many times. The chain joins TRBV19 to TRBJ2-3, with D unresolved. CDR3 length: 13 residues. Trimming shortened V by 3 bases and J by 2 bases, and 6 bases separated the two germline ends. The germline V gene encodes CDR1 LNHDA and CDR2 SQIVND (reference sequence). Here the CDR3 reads CASSILNTDTQYF. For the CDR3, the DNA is TGTGCCAGTAGTATCTTAAACACAGATACGCAGTATTTT.

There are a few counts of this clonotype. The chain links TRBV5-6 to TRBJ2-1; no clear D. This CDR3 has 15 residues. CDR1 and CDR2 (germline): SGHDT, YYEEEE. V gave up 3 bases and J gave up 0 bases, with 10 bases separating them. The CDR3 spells CASSYRLSSYNEQFF. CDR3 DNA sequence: TGTGCCAGCAGCTATCGGCTGAGCTCCTACAATGAGCAGTTCTTC. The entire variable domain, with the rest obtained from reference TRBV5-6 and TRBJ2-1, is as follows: DAGVTQSPTHLIKTRGQQVTLRCSPKSGHDTVSWYQQALGQGPQFIFQYYEEEERQRGNFPDRFSGHQFPNYSSELNVNALLLGDSALYLCASSYRLSSYNEQFFGPGTRLTVL.

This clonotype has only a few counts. DNA of the CDR3: TGCAGTGCTAGAGACTCCCAGCTAGTTGGAAACATTCAGTACTTC. This gives the protein CSARDSQLVGNIQYF. This chain connects TRBV20-1 to TRBJ2-4, with D hard to call. Germline CDR1 DFQATT, CDR2 SNEGSKA (reference sequence). V was shortened by 0 bases and J by 6 bases, with 15 bases between the two germline ends. The CDR3 has 15 residues.

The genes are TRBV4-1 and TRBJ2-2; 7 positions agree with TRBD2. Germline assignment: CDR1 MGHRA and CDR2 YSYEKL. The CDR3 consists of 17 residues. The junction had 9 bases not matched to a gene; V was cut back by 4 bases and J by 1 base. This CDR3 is CASSPLGSGLNTGELFF. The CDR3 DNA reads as TGCGCCAGCAGCCCCCTAGGTAGCGGGCTGAACACCGGGGAGCTGTTTTTT.

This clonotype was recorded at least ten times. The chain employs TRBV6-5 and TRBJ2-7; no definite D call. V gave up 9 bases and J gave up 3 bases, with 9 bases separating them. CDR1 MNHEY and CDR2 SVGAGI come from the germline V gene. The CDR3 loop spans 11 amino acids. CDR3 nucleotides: TGTGCCAGTGGGCCATTCTACGAGCAGTACTTC. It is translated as CASGPFYEQYF.

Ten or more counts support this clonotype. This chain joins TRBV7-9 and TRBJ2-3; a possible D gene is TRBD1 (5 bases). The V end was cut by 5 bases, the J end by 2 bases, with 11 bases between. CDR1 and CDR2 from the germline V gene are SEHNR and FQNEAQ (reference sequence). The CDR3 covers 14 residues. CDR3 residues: CASSMTVPTDTQYF. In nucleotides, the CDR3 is TGTGCCAGCAGCATGACAGTCCCCACAGATACGCAGTATTTT.

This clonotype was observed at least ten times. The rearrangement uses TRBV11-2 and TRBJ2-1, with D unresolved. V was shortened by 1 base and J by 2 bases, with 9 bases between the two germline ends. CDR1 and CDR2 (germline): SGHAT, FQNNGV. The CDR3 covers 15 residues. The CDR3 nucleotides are TGTGCCAGCAGCTTAGCCCTGACAACCTACAATGAGCAGTTCTTC. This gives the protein CASSLALTTYNEQFF.

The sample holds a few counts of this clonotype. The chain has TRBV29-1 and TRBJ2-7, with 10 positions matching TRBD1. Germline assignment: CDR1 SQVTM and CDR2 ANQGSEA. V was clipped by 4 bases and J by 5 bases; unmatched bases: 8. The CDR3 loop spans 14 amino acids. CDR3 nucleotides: TGCAGCGTTGCCGGGGACAGGGGCGCCCACGAGCAGTACTTC. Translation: CSVAGDRGAHEQYF.

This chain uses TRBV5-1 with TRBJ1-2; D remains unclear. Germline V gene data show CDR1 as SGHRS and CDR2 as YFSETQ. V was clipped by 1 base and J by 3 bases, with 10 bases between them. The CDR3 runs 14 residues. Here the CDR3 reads CASSLTPSDYGYTF. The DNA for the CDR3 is TGCGCCAGCAGCTTGACCCCCTCGGACTATGGCTACACCTTC.

The CDR3 here is CASSPRSQDTGELFF. The CDR3 DNA follows: TGTGCCAGCAGTCCACGCAGTCAAGACACCGGGGAGCTGTTTTTT. This chain connects TRBV12-3 or TRBV12-4 to TRBJ2-2, with D hard to call. The CDR3 runs 15 residues. V lost 5 bases and J lost 3, with 13 bases in between.